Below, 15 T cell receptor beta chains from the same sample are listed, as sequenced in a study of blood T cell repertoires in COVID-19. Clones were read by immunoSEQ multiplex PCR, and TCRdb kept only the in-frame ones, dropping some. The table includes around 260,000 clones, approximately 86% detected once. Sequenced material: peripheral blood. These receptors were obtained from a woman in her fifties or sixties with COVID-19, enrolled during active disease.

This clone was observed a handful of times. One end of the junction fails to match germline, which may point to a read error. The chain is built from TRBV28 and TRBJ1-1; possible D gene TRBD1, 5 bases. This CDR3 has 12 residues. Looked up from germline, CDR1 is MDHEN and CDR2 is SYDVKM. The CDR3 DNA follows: TGTGCCAGCAGCTCAGAGCCCGGGGGGATGCTATTT. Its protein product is CASSSEPGGMLF.

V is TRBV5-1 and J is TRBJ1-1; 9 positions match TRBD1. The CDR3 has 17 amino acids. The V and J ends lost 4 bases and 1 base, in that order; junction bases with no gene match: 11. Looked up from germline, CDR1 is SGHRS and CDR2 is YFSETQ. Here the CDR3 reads CASSPLRTGGRNTEAFF. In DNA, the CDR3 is TGCGCCAGCAGCCCTTTGCGAACAGGGGGCAGGAACACTGAAGCTTTCTTT.

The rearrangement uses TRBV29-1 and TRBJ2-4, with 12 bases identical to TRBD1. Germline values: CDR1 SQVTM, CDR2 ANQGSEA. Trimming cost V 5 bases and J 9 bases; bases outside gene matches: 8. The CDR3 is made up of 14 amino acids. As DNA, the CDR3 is TGCAGCGTTCGCCGGGACAGGGGGCTTTTCATTCAGTACTTC. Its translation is CSVRRDRGLFIQYF.

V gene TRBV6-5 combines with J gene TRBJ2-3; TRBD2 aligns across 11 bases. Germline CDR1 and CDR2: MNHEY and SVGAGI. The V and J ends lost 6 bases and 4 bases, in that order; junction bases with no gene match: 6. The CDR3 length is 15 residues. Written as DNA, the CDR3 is TGTGCCAGCAGGCGCATAGCGGGGGGGGCAGATACGCAGTATTTT. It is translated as CASRRIAGGADTQYF.

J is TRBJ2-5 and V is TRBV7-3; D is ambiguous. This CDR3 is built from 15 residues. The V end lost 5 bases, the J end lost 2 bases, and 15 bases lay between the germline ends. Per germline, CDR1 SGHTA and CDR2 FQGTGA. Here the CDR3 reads CASSPGGEDQETQYF. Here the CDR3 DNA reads TGTGCCAGCAGCCCCGGCGGTGAAGATCAAGAGACCCAGTACTTC. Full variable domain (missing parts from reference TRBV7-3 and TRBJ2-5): GAGVSQTPSNKVTEKGKYVELRCDPISGHTALYWYRQSLGQGPEFLIYFQGTGAADDSGLPNDRFFAVRPEGSVSTLKIQRTERGDSAVYLCASSPGGEDQETQYFGPGTRLLVL.

The CDR3 region has the DNA TGTGCCAGCAGCTTGACGGGGTGGGAAGAGACCCAGTACTTC. Translation gives CASSLTGWEETQYF. V usage is TRBV7-8 and J usage is TRBJ2-5; D possibly corresponds to TRBD2 (5 bases). The CDR3 runs to 14 residues. Germline CDR1 SGHVS, CDR2 FQNEAQ. Trimming took off 3 bases at V and 3 bases at J, with 11 bases between the two ends.

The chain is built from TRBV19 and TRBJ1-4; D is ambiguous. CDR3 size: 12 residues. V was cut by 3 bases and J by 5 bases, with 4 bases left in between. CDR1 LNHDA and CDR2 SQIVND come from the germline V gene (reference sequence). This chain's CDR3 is CASSIINEKLFF. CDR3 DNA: TGTGCCAGTAGTATCATCAATGAAAAACTGTTTTTT.

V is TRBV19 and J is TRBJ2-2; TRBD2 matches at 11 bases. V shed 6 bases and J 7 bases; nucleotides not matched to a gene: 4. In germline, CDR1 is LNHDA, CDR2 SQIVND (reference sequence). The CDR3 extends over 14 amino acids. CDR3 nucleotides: TGTGCCAGTAGAGTAGCGGGAGGGATCGGGGAGCTGTTTTTT. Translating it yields CASRVAGGIGELFF.

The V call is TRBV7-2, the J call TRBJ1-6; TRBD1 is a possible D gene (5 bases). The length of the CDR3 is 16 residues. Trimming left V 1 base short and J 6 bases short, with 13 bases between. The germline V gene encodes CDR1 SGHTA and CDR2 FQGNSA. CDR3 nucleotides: TGTGCCAGCAGCTTAGAATTGGGACTGCCTAATTCACCCCTCCACTTT. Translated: CASSLELGLPNSPLHF.

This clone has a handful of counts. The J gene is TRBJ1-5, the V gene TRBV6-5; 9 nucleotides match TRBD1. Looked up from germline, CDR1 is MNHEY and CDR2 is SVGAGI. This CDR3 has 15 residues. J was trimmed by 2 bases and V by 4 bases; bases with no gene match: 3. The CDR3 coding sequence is TGTGCCAGCAGTTGGGGACAGGGCGGCAATCAGCCCCAGCATTTT. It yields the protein CASSWGQGGNQPQHF.

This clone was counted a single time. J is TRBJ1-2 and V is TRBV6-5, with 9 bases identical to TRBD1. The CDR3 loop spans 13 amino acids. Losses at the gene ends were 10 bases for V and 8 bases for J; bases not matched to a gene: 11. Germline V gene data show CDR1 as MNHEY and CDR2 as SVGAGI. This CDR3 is CAISRGQGEGYTF. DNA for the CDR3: TGTGCCATCTCTAGGGGACAGGGAGAAGGCTACACCTTC.

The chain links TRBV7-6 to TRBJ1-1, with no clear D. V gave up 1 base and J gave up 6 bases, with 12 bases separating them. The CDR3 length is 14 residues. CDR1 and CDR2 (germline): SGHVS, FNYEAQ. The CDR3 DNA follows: TGTGCCAGCAGCTTAGGGGTAGGAGGCTCTGAAGCTTTCTTT. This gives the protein CASSLGVGGSEAFF.

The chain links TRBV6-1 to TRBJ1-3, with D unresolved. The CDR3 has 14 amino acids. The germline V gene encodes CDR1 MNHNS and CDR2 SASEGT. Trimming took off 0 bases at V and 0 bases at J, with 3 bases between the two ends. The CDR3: CASSEAYSGNTIYF. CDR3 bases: TGTGCCAGCAGTGAAGCGTACTCTGGAAACACCATATATTTT.

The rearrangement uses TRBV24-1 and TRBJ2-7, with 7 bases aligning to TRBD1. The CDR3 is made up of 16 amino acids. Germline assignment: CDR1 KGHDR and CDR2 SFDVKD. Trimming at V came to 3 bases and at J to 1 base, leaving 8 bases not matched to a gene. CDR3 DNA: TGTGCCACCAGTGATCCTCGGGACAGTGGATCCTACGAGCAGTACTTC. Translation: CATSDPRDSGSYEQYF.

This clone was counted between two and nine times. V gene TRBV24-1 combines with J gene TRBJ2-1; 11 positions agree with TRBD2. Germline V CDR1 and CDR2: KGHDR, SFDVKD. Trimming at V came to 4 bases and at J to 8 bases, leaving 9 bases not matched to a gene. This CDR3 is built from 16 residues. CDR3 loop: CATSDPLAGGSHEQFF. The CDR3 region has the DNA TGTGCCACCAGTGACCCCCTAGCGGGAGGCAGCCATGAGCAGTTCTTC.